These 21 T cell receptor beta chains came from one sample sequenced in a study of OX40 agonist ivuxolimab in advanced cancers. The protocol was immunoSEQ multiplex PCR, while the TCRdb copy is restricted to in-frame clones and leaves out a portion. In the table there are 35,000 to 45,000 clones, 65% to 90% of which are singletons. Sequenced here: CD4+ or CD8+ T cells sorted from blood, sampled in a trial of the OX40 agonist ivuxolimab. The origin of the receptors is an adult with an advanced solid tumor such as melanoma, head and neck, liver or kidney cancer.

The chain couples TRBV7-8 to TRBJ2-7; D may correspond to TRBD1 or TRBD2 (6 bases each). CDR1 is SGHVS, CDR2 FQNEAQ, per germline. The CDR3 has 17 residues. Trimming cost V 0 bases and J 4 bases, with 19 bases left between them. CDR3 nucleotides: TGTGCCAGCAGCTTAGCCTGGAGGGGCAGGGGCGAGTACGAGCAGTACTTC. Protein: CASSLAWRGRGEYEQYF. Full variable domain (rest looked up from reference TRBV7-8 and TRBJ2-7): GAGVSQSPRYKVAKRGQDVALRCDPISGHVSLFWYQQALGQGPEFLTYFQNEAQLDKSGLPSDRFFAERPEGSVSTLKIQRTQQEDSAVYLCASSLAWRGRGEYEQYFGPGTRLTVT.

The chain couples TRBV4-1 to TRBJ2-1; possible D gene TRBD2, 6 bases. V was clipped by 4 bases and J by 8 bases, with 18 bases between them. CDR1 MGHRA and CDR2 YSYEKL come from the germline V gene. The CDR3 has 15 amino acids. The CDR3 spells CASSPITGGGDEQFF. The CDR3 bases are TGCGCCAGCAGCCCGATTACCGGGGGAGGCGATGAGCAGTTCTTC.

This chain links TRBV11-2 with TRBJ1-2; perhaps TRBD1 as D (6 bases). V dropped 5 bases and J dropped 0 bases, with 10 bases sitting between them. CDR1 SGHAT and CDR2 FQNNGV come from the germline V gene. This CDR3 comprises 14 residues. The CDR3 here is CASSQDSSNYGYTF. CDR3 coding DNA: TGTGCCAGCAGCCAGGACAGCTCTAACTATGGCTACACCTTC.

The rearrangement uses TRBV9 and TRBJ2-7, with 7 bases aligning to TRBD2. CDR3 length: 15 residues. V was pared by 0 bases and J by 3 bases, with 6 bases of the junction left unmatched. CDR1 and CDR2 (germline): SGDLS, YYNGEE. The CDR3 coding sequence is TGTGCCAGCAGCGTAGAGGGAGGGGCACTCTACGAGCAGTACTTC. Translation gives CASSVEGGALYEQYF. Combining the CDR3 with reference TRBV9 and TRBJ2-7 gives the whole variable domain DSGVTQTPKHLITATGQRVTLRCSPRSGDLSVYWYQQSLDQGLQFLIQYYNGEERAKGNILERFSAQQFPDLHSELNLSSLELGDSALYFCASSVEGGALYEQYFGPGTRLTVT.

The table lists this clone with a few counts. CDR3 sequence: CASSVGGSPTYEQYF. CDR3 in DNA: TGTGCCAGCAGCGTAGGGGGCAGCCCTACCTACGAGCAGTACTTC. The V gene is TRBV9, the J gene TRBJ2-7, with D possibly being TRBD1 (5 bases). Trimming cost V 0 bases and J 2 bases, with 12 bases left between them. Germline CDR1 SGDLS, CDR2 YYNGEE. This CDR3 comprises 15 residues.

The V call is TRBV4-2, the J call TRBJ2-7; D gene unclear. Between the trimmed V and J ends, which lost 4 bases and 2 bases, there was a span of 18 bases. Looked up from germline, CDR1 is LGHNA and CDR2 is YNFKEQ. CDR3 length: 16 residues. This chain's CDR3 is CASSLTLTQIPYEQYF. Written as DNA, the CDR3 is TGTGCCAGCAGCCTTACCTTGACGCAGATCCCCTACGAGCAGTACTTC.

V gene TRBV9 combines with J gene TRBJ2-1, with D possibly matching TRBD2 (6 bases). V shed 4 bases and J shed 2 bases, with 22 bases lying between them. Germline V gene sequence: CDR1 SGDLS, CDR2 YYNGEE. This CDR3 contains 18 residues. CDR3 region: CASSHKTGTATPYNEQFF. DNA for the CDR3: TGTGCCAGCAGCCATAAAACCGGGACTGCCACCCCCTACAATGAGCAGTTCTTC.

This chain connects TRBV6-4 to TRBJ2-1; 8 bases align to TRBD2. The CDR3 extends over 15 amino acids. Germline trimming cut 0 bases from V and 8 bases from J; bases unmatched to any gene: 6. Germline V gene sequence: CDR1 MRHNA, CDR2 SNTAGT. The CDR3 bases are TGTGCCAGCAGTGACTCGGCGGGGGGTGGGGATGAGCAGTTCTTC. Encoded protein: CASSDSAGGGDEQFF.

This chain joins TRBV5-4 and TRBJ2-7; D could derive from TRBD1 or TRBD2 (5 bases each). The V end was cut by 4 bases, the J end by 0 bases, with 17 bases between. The CDR3 sequence is 16 residues long. Per the germline V gene, CDR1 is SGHNT and CDR2 is YYREEE (reference sequence). CDR3 sequence: CASSGVGRDGSYEQYF. CDR3 bases: TGTGCCAGCAGCGGGGTAGGTCGGGACGGCTCCTACGAGCAGTACTTC.

This clone has just a few counts. CDR3 residues: CASSMRQGAYSNQPQHF. The DNA for the CDR3 is TGTGCCAGTAGTATGCGGCAGGGGGCGTATAGCAATCAGCCCCAGCATTTT. The rearrangement uses TRBV19 and TRBJ1-5; 8 bases align to TRBD1. CDR3 length: 17 residues. With 3 bases clipped from V and 0 bases from J, the junction kept 7 bases outside the gene matches. Germline values: CDR1 LNHDA, CDR2 SQIVND (reference sequence).

This clone appeared a single time. The chain is built from TRBV30 and TRBJ2-7; 8 nucleotides align to TRBD1. J lost 2 bases, V lost 6 bases, and 6 bases had no gene match. This CDR3 contains 13 residues. Germline V lookup: CDR1 GTSNPN, CDR2 SVGIG (reference sequence). CDR3 sequence: CACRTGLTYEQYF. CDR3 DNA: TGTGCCTGCCGGACAGGGTTAACCTACGAGCAGTACTTC.

The V call is TRBV29-1, the J call TRBJ2-1; 9 nucleotides line up with TRBD1. Germline CDR1 reads SQVTM; CDR2 reads ANQGSEA. The CDR3 is 15 amino acids. The J segment lost 3 bases and the V segment lost 6 bases, leaving 9 bases of the junction unmatched. CDR3 loop: CSVQVGQGYYNEQFF. In DNA, the CDR3 is TGCAGCGTGCAAGTTGGACAGGGGTACTACAATGAGCAGTTCTTC.

The rearrangement uses TRBV19 and TRBJ2-1; TRBD1 aligns across 9 bases. V lost 3 bases and J lost 6; bases outside the gene matches: 6. Germline loops: CDR1 LNHDA, CDR2 SQIVND (reference sequence). The CDR3 is 15 residues long. The DNA for the CDR3 is TGTGCCAGTAGTATCGGGACAGGGTTCGGCAATGAGCAGTTCTTC. This sequence encodes CASSIGTGFGNEQFF.

The CDR3 loop reads CASSQLSSYEQYF. For the CDR3, the DNA is TGCGCCAGCAGCCAACTTAGCTCTTACGAGCAGTACTTC. V gene TRBV4-1 combines with J gene TRBJ2-7; the D is unclear. The CDR3 contains 13 residues. Trimming stripped 2 bases from V and 4 bases from J, with 9 bases between. Germline CDR1 reads MGHRA; CDR2 reads YSYEKL.

V gene TRBV4-2 combines with J gene TRBJ2-1; D is ambiguous. This CDR3 has 12 amino acids. Trimming removed 1 base from V and 6 bases from J, with 4 bases in between. Germline V gene data show CDR1 as LGHNA and CDR2 as YNFKEQ. The CDR3 protein is CASSQGSNEQFF. For the CDR3, the DNA is TGTGCCAGCAGCCAAGGGAGCAATGAGCAGTTCTTC.

The rearrangement uses TRBV9 and TRBJ1-5, with D possibly being TRBD1 (6 bases). Trimming took 0 bases from V and 3 from J, leaving 7 bases between them. This CDR3 has 14 residues. Germline CDR1 is SGDLS and CDR2 is YYNGEE. CDR3 coding DNA: TGTGCCAGCAGCGTAGGGACAGCCAATCAGCCCCAGCATTTT. Translation: CASSVGTANQPQHF.

This clone appeared a few times. The chain uses TRBV14 and TRBJ2-5, with TRBD2 as a possible D gene (6 bases). This CDR3 spans 14 amino acids. Trimming left V 4 bases short and J 5 bases short, with 14 bases between. The V gene's germline CDR1 is SGHDN and CDR2 FVKESK. CDR3 protein: CASSLGSGGETQYF. The CDR3 nucleotides read TGTGCCAGCAGCCTAGGTAGCGGCGGGGAGACCCAGTACTTC.

The chain has TRBV30 and TRBJ1-5, with 8 positions matching TRBD1. CDR3 length: 15 residues. Per the germline V gene, CDR1 is GTSNPN and CDR2 is SVGIG (reference sequence). V gave up 0 bases and J gave up 6 bases; unmatched junction bases: 7. The CDR3 nucleotides are TGTGCCTGGAGTGTCCCTGGGCAGGGGGCTCAGCCCCAGCATTTT. Its translation: CAWSVPGQGAQPQHF. The variable domain in full, completed from reference TRBV30 and TRBJ1-5, reads SQTIHQWPATLVQPVGSPLSLECTVEGTSNPNLYWYRQAAGRGLQLLFYSVGIGQISSEVPQNLSASRPQDRQFILSSKKLLLSDSGFYLCAWSVPGQGAQPQHFGDGTRLSIL.

V usage is TRBV5-4 and J usage is TRBJ2-1, with D possibly being TRBD1 or TRBD2 (5 bases each). The germline CDR1 and CDR2 sequences are SGHNT and YYREEE (reference sequence). Trimming cost V 1 base and J 8 bases, with 7 bases left between them. The CDR3 length is 12 residues. The CDR3 nucleotides read TGTGCCAGCAGCTTGAGGGGAGATGAGCAGTTCTTC. This translates into CASSLRGDEQFF.

This clone was found once. CDR3 protein: CAISGVGGSRYEQYF. The DNA of the CDR3 is TGTGCCATCAGTGGGGTAGGTGGGAGCCGATACGAGCAGTACTTC. The chain recombines TRBV10-3 with TRBJ2-7; D possibly corresponds to TRBD2 (5 bases). Per germline, CDR1 ENHRY and CDR2 SYGVKD. The germline V and J ends were trimmed by 4 bases and 4 bases, with 17 bases remaining between them. The CDR3 loop spans 15 amino acids.

This clone was counted only a few times. The chain recombines TRBV6-5 with TRBJ2-3; the D gene is possibly TRBD1 (6 bases). Germline CDR1 is MNHEY and CDR2 is SVGAGI. V was clipped by 5 bases and J by 2 bases, with 14 bases between them. This CDR3 has 15 residues. CDR3 coding DNA: TGTGCCAGCAGTCCTCAGGGGTACGACACAGATACGCAGTATTTT. It encodes CASSPQGYDTDTQYF.